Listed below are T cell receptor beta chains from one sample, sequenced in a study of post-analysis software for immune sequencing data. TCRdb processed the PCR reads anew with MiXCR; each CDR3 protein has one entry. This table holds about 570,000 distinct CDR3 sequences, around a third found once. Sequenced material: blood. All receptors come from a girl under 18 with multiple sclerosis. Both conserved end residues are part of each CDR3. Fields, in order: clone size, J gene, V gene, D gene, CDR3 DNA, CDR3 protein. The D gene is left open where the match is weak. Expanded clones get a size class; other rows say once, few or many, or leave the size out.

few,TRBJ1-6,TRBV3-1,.,TGTGCCAGCAGCCAAGGGGAGGATTCACCCCTCCACTTT,CASSQGEDSPLHF
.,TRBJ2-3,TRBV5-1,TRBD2,TGCGCCAGCAGTCGTACTAGCGGACCCACAGATACGCAGTATTTT,CASSRTSGPTDTQYF
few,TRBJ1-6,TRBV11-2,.,TGTGCCAGCAGCTTAGCTGTTGATTCACCCCTCCACTTT,CASSLAVDSPLHF
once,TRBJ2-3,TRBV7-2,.,TGTGCCAGCCGGGAGATTGGAGACAGCTCGATCGCAGATACGCAGTATTTT,CASREIGDSSIADTQYF
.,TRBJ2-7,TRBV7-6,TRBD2,TGTGCCAGCAGCCTTCGGACTAGCGGGGGGTCCTTATCCTACGAGCAGTACTTC,CASSLRTSGGSLSYEQYF
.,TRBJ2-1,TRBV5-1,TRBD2,TGCGCCAGCAGCCCCCAACACCCAGGGGTCAGCGGGGGGGCCTACAATGAGCAGTTCTTC,CASSPQHPGVSGGAYNEQFF
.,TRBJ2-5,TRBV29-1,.,TGCAGCGTCTGGGCGGGGCACCAAGAGGCCCAGTACTTC,CSVWAGHQEAQYF
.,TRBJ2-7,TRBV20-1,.,TGCAGTGCCATCCTGGGCGGTGCGTCCCCCTACGAGCAGTACTTC,CSAILGGASPYEQYF
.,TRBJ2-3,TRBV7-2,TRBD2,TGTGCCAGCAGCTTCGGCGGGGGAGTCACAGATACGCAGTATTTT,CASSFGGGVTDTQYF
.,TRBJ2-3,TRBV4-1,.,TGCGCCAGCAGCCAAGAGTACGGCGGGACCCCTTCCAGTCCGGATACGCAGTATTTT,CASSQEYGGTPSSPDTQYF
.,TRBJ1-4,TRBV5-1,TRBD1,TGCGCCAGCAGCGCGGCACAGGGGGATGAAAAACTGTTTTTT,CASSAAQGDEKLFF
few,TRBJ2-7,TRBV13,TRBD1,TGTGCCAGCAGCGAGGGGGCCCTCTACGAGCAGTACTTC,CASSEGALYEQYF
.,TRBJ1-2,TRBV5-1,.,TGCGCCAGCAGCTTGGCCCCGGGACAAGAGATTTATGGCTACACCTTC,CASSLAPGQEIYGYTF
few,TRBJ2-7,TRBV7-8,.,TGTGCCAGCAGCCCCCGGGGGACCCTGGCGTCCGAGCAGTACTTC,CASSPRGTLASEQYF
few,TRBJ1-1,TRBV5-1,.,TGCGCCAGCGGGATGGGGGTGGGGAACACTGAAGCTTTCTTT,CASGMGVGNTEAFF
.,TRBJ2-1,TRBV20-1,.,TGCAGTGCTACCAAGGGACCTACCCCCCTCAATGAGCAGTTCTTC,CSATKGPTPLNEQFF
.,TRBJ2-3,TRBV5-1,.,TGCGCCAGCAAGTTGGGACTCACAGATACGCAGTATTTT,CASKLGLTDTQYF